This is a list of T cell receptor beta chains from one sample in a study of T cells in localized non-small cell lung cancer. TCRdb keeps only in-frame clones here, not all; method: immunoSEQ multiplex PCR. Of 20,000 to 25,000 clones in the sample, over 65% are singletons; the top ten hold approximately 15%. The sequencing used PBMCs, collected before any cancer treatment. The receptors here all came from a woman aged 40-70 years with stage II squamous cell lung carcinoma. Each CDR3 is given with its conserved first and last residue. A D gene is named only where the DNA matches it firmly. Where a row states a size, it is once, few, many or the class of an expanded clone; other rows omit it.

CDR3 protein: CASSIPRSRVPISGNTIYF; CDR3 DNA: TGTGCCAGTAGTATCCCCAGATCCCGGGTCCCGATCTCTGGAAACACCATATATTTT; J gene: TRBJ1-3; clone size: once; V gene: TRBV19; D gene: NA
CDR3 protein: CASSHGQPQHF; CDR3 DNA: TGTGCCAGCAGCCACGGTCAGCCCCAGCATTTT; J gene: TRBJ1-5; clone size: NA; V gene: TRBV5-6; D gene: NA
CDR3 protein: CASSPEGPRTGNIQYF; CDR3 DNA: TGTGCCAGCAGCCCTGAGGGACCCCGTACGGGAAACATTCAGTACTTC; J gene: TRBJ2-4; clone size: NA; V gene: TRBV5-6; D gene: NA
CDR3 protein: CASSVDRDTEAFF; CDR3 DNA: TGTGCCAGCAGCGTAGACAGGGACACTGAAGCTTTCTTT; J gene: TRBJ1-1; clone size: NA; V gene: TRBV9; D gene: NA
CDR3 protein: CASSLTVNTEAFF; CDR3 DNA: TGCGCCAGCAGCTTGACAGTGAACACTGAAGCTTTCTTT; J gene: TRBJ1-1; clone size: few; V gene: TRBV5-1; D gene: NA
CDR3 protein: CASSLGQYGYTF; CDR3 DNA: TGTGCCAGCAGCTTGGGACAGTATGGCTACACCTTC; J gene: TRBJ1-2; clone size: NA; V gene: TRBV7-9; D gene: TRBD1
CDR3 protein: CASSAGTNSYTDTQYF; CDR3 DNA: TGTGCCAGCAGCGCCGGGACCAACTCGTACACAGATACGCAGTATTTT; J gene: TRBJ2-3; clone size: NA; V gene: TRBV2; D gene: NA
CDR3 protein: CASSPEGLGSAEAFF; CDR3 DNA: TGCGCCAGCAGTCCGGAAGGTCTGGGGTCGGCTGAAGCTTTCTTT; J gene: TRBJ1-1; clone size: NA; V gene: TRBV10-2; D gene: NA
CDR3 protein: CASQDRAPNTEAFF; CDR3 DNA: TGTGCCAGCCAAGACAGGGCCCCGAACACTGAAGCTTTCTTT; J gene: TRBJ1-1; clone size: NA; V gene: TRBV6-1; D gene: TRBD1
CDR3 protein: CASSLAGVGETQYF; CDR3 DNA: TGTGCCAGCAGCCTAGCGGGAGTTGGGGAGACCCAGTACTTC; J gene: TRBJ2-5; clone size: NA; V gene: TRBV7-2; D gene: TRBD2
CDR3 protein: CASSFQGGVNTEAFF; CDR3 DNA: TGTGCCAGCAGCTTCCAGGGAGGTGTGAACACTGAAGCTTTCTTT; J gene: TRBJ1-1; clone size: NA; V gene: TRBV11-3; D gene: NA
CDR3 protein: CASSPREDADTQYF; CDR3 DNA: TGTGCCAGCAGCCCCCGAGAAGACGCAGATACGCAGTATTTT; J gene: TRBJ2-3; clone size: NA; V gene: TRBV13; D gene: NA
CDR3 protein: CASSRRLAAYQETQYF; CDR3 DNA: TGTGCCAGCAGCCGTCGACTAGCGGCGTACCAAGAGACCCAGTACTTC; J gene: TRBJ2-5; clone size: NA; V gene: TRBV7-6; D gene: TRBD2
CDR3 protein: CASSLESARF; CDR3 DNA: TGTGCCAGCAGCCTCGAGAGTGCCCGCTTC; J gene: TRBJ1-2; clone size: NA; V gene: TRBV2; D gene: NA
CDR3 protein: CASSDIVGERAGELFF; CDR3 DNA: TGTGCCAGCAGTGATATAGTCGGGGAAAGGGCCGGGGAGCTGTTTTTT; J gene: TRBJ2-2; clone size: NA; V gene: TRBV2; D gene: NA
CDR3 protein: CASSQDSHRGDGYTF; CDR3 DNA: TGCGCCAGCAGCCAAGATTCCCACAGGGGCGATGGCTACACCTTC; J gene: TRBJ1-2; clone size: NA; V gene: TRBV4-3; D gene: TRBD1
CDR3 protein: CSVEAERNYGYTF; CDR3 DNA: TGCAGCGTTGAAGCAGAGAGAAACTATGGCTACACCTTC; J gene: TRBJ1-2; clone size: NA; V gene: TRBV29-1; D gene: NA
CDR3 protein: CASSFPGNTIYF; CDR3 DNA: TGTGCCAGCAGCTTCCCTGGAAACACCATATATTTT; J gene: TRBJ1-3; clone size: NA; V gene: TRBV11-3; D gene: NA
CDR3 protein: CASSLVLTSQETQYF; CDR3 DNA: TGTGCCAGCAGCTTAGTTTTGACCTCCCAAGAGACCCAGTACTTC; J gene: TRBJ2-5; clone size: NA; V gene: TRBV7-9; D gene: NA
CDR3 protein: CSVAASGLTYNEQFF; CDR3 DNA: TGCAGCGTTGCGGCTAGCGGGTTGACGTACAATGAGCAGTTCTTC; J gene: TRBJ2-1; clone size: NA; V gene: TRBV29-1; D gene: TRBD2
CDR3 protein: CASSGSGNTIYF; CDR3 DNA: TGCGCCAGCAGTGGCTCTGGAAACACCATATATTTT; J gene: TRBJ1-3; clone size: NA; V gene: TRBV10-2; D gene: NA
CDR3 protein: CASSRTGQGDKNIQYF; CDR3 DNA: TGCGCCAGCAGCCGAACGGGACAGGGTGACAAAAACATTCAGTACTTC; J gene: TRBJ2-4; clone size: NA; V gene: TRBV4-3; D gene: TRBD1
CDR3 protein: CASSEGTGIYGYTF; CDR3 DNA: TGTGCCAGCAGCGAAGGAACGGGAATCTATGGCTACACCTTC; J gene: TRBJ1-2; clone size: large; V gene: TRBV11-3; D gene: NA
CDR3 protein: CASSVGGGDYGYTF; CDR3 DNA: TGTGCCAGCAGCGTAGGAGGGGGGGACTATGGCTACACCTTC; J gene: TRBJ1-2; clone size: NA; V gene: TRBV9; D gene: NA
CDR3 protein: CASSQDLYRGSEQYF; CDR3 DNA: TGTGCCAGCAGCCAAGATCTCTACAGGGGCTCCGAGCAGTACTTC; J gene: TRBJ2-7; clone size: few; V gene: TRBV4-2; D gene: TRBD1
CDR3 protein: CASSEGASGSNEQFF; CDR3 DNA: TGTGCCAGCAGTGAAGGAGCTAGCGGGAGCAATGAGCAGTTCTTC; J gene: TRBJ2-1; clone size: few; V gene: TRBV6-1; D gene: TRBD2